These T cell receptor beta chains were read from a single sample in a study of blood T cell repertoires in COVID-19. Profiling relied on immunoSEQ multiplex PCR, and the TCRdb table lists in-frame clones only, not all of them. The sample has about 670,000 clones; just under 90% are singletons. The sample taken for sequencing was peripheral blood. The receptors derive from a woman aged 18-30 years with acute or convalescent COVID-19. Both conserved end residues are part of each CDR3. The D gene is left open where the match is weak. Part of the rows lack a size; the others show once, few, many or a class for expanded clones.

D gene: .
J gene: TRBJ1-2
clone size: .
V gene: TRBV18
CDR3 DNA: TGTGCCAGCTCACCACCAAAGGGGCCGCGGGGAGGTGGCTACACCTTC
CDR3 protein: CASSPPKGPRGGGYTF

D gene: TRBD1
J gene: TRBJ2-1
clone size: .
V gene: TRBV10-3
CDR3 DNA: TGTGCCATCACCGCGGGACAGGGTAATGAGCAGTTCTTC
CDR3 protein: CAITAGQGNEQFF

D gene: TRBD1
J gene: TRBJ2-1
clone size: .
V gene: TRBV7-9
CDR3 DNA: TGTGCCAGCAGCTTAGATTGGACAGGGGACAATGAGCAGTTCTTC
CDR3 protein: CASSLDWTGDNEQFF

D gene: .
J gene: TRBJ2-3
clone size: .
V gene: TRBV19
CDR3 DNA: TGTGCCAGTAGTTCCTTCGCCCGCAGAAGCACAGATACGCAGTATTTT
CDR3 protein: CASSSFARRSTDTQYF

D gene: .
J gene: TRBJ1-2
clone size: .
V gene: TRBV29-1
CDR3 DNA: TGCAGCGTATGGGAGGTTAACTATGGCTACACCTTC
CDR3 protein: CSVWEVNYGYTF

D gene: TRBD1
J gene: TRBJ1-2
clone size: .
V gene: TRBV4-1
CDR3 DNA: TGCGCCAGCAGCCAAGTCGCGACAGGGGGCACGGGAGGCTACACCTTC
CDR3 protein: CASSQVATGGTGGYTF

D gene: .
J gene: TRBJ1-2
clone size: .
V gene: TRBV7-9
CDR3 DNA: TGTGCCAGCAGCTTAGCGAGGTCTGGGTCCTCCTATGGCTACACCTTC
CDR3 protein: CASSLARSGSSYGYTF

D gene: TRBD2
J gene: TRBJ2-7
clone size: once
V gene: TRBV7-2
CDR3 DNA: TGTGCCAGCAGCTCTGGACTAGCGGGGGTCAGGGAGCAGTACTTC
CDR3 protein: CASSSGLAGVREQYF

D gene: .
J gene: TRBJ1-4
clone size: .
V gene: TRBV6-5
CDR3 DNA: TGTGCCAGCAGACGGAGGGTTAATGAAAAACTGTTTTTT
CDR3 protein: CASRRRVNEKLFF

D gene: .
J gene: TRBJ1-2
clone size: .
V gene: TRBV3-1/TRBV3-2
CDR3 DNA: TGTGCCAGCAGCCCGCAGCAGGGGTATGGCTACACCTTC
CDR3 protein: CASSPQQGYGYTF

D gene: TRBD1
J gene: TRBJ1-1
clone size: .
V gene: TRBV6-1
CDR3 DNA: TGTGCCAGCAGTGAAACAATACAGGGGACCACTGAAGCTTTCTTT
CDR3 protein: CASSETIQGTTEAFF

D gene: TRBD1
J gene: TRBJ1-2
clone size: .
V gene: TRBV11-2
CDR3 DNA: TGTGCCAGCAGCGCATTGGGACAGGGCAACTATGGCTACACCTTC
CDR3 protein: CASSALGQGNYGYTF

D gene: .
J gene: TRBJ2-3
clone size: .
V gene: TRBV5-4
CDR3 DNA: TGTGCCAGCAGCTTAGGGGTTTCGGGCACAGATACGCAGTATTTT
CDR3 protein: CASSLGVSGTDTQYF

D gene: .
J gene: TRBJ1-2
clone size: .
V gene: TRBV7-2
CDR3 DNA: TGTGCCAGCAGCCAGGGCGGGGACTATGGCTACACCTTC
CDR3 protein: CASSQGGDYGYTF

D gene: .
J gene: TRBJ1-2
clone size: few
V gene: TRBV5-1
CDR3 DNA: TGCGCCAGCAGCTTGGAGACAGGCCGAGAGGACTATGGCTACACCTTC
CDR3 protein: CASSLETGREDYGYTF

D gene: .
J gene: TRBJ2-3
clone size: .
V gene: TRBV9
CDR3 DNA: TGTGCCAGCAGCGTAGGCAGCAGGGCAGATACGCAGTATTTT
CDR3 protein: CASSVGSRADTQYF

D gene: TRBD1
J gene: TRBJ1-5
clone size: .
V gene: TRBV3-1/TRBV3-2
CDR3 DNA: TGTGCCAGCAGCCCACAGGGGTTCAGCAATCAGCCCCAGCATTTT
CDR3 protein: CASSPQGFSNQPQHF

D gene: TRBD1
J gene: TRBJ2-2
clone size: .
V gene: TRBV7-8
CDR3 DNA: TGTGCCAGCAGCGACAGGGCTCCCGGGGAGCTGTTTTTT
CDR3 protein: CASSDRAPGELFF

D gene: TRBD2
J gene: TRBJ2-1
clone size: .
V gene: TRBV4-1
CDR3 DNA: TGCGCCAGCAGCCAGGGTAGCGGGGCGCACAATGAGCAGTTCTTC
CDR3 protein: CASSQGSGAHNEQFF

D gene: TRBD2
J gene: TRBJ2-1
clone size: .
V gene: TRBV30
CDR3 DNA: TGTGCCTGGAGTCCCCCACTAGCGGGGGACTTCAATGAGCAGTTCTTC
CDR3 protein: CAWSPPLAGDFNEQFF

D gene: TRBD1
J gene: TRBJ2-1
clone size: .
V gene: TRBV7-7
CDR3 DNA: TGTGCCAGCAGCCAGACCTGGGACAGCCACAATGAGCAGTTCTTC
CDR3 protein: CASSQTWDSHNEQFF

D gene: .
J gene: TRBJ2-5
clone size: .
V gene: TRBV12-5
CDR3 DNA: TGTGCTAGTGGTCCTAGGGGGGGAGAGACCCAGTACTTC
CDR3 protein: CASGPRGGETQYF

D gene: TRBD1
J gene: TRBJ2-7
clone size: once
V gene: TRBV4-1
CDR3 DNA: TGCGCCAGCAGCCAGCAACAGGGGGCAATCTACGAGCAGTACTTC
CDR3 protein: CASSQQQGAIYEQYF

D gene: .
J gene: TRBJ1-2
clone size: .
V gene: TRBV29-1
CDR3 DNA: TGCAGCGTTGTTGATAGGGGCAGGAACTATGGCTACACCTTC
CDR3 protein: CSVVDRGRNYGYTF

D gene: TRBD2
J gene: TRBJ2-7
clone size: .
V gene: TRBV3-1/TRBV3-2
CDR3 DNA: TGTGCCAGCAGCCAAGAAGGCGGGGGATATGGCGAGCAGTACTTC
CDR3 protein: CASSQEGGGYGEQYF

D gene: TRBD2
J gene: TRBJ2-1
clone size: .
V gene: TRBV11-3
CDR3 DNA: TGTGCCAGCAGCTTCCGAACGCAGCGGGGGGGATACAATGAGCAGTTCTTC
CDR3 protein: CASSFRTQRGGYNEQFF

D gene: .
J gene: TRBJ2-2
clone size: once
V gene: TRBV12-3/TRBV12-4
CDR3 DNA: TGTGCCAGCAGACACAGGGACACCGGGGAGCTGTTTTTT
CDR3 protein: CASRHRDTGELFF

D gene: .
J gene: TRBJ2-6
clone size: .
V gene: TRBV30
CDR3 DNA: TGTGCCTCGGGTAAATTAGTCGGGGGAGCTGGGGCCAACGTCCTGACTTTC
CDR3 protein: CASGKLVGGAGANVLTF

D gene: TRBD1
J gene: TRBJ1-1
clone size: .
V gene: TRBV30
CDR3 DNA: TGTGCCTTGTCGGACAGGGAGAACACTGAAGCTTTCTTT
CDR3 protein: CALSDRENTEAFF

D gene: .
J gene: TRBJ1-2
clone size: .
V gene: TRBV6-5
CDR3 DNA: TGTGCCAGCAGTCAGACACACTATGGCTACACCTTC
CDR3 protein: CASSQTHYGYTF

D gene: .
J gene: TRBJ2-2
clone size: .
V gene: TRBV7-9
CDR3 DNA: TGTGCCAGCAGCCCCCTGGCGGGGATTGGGTCCCCCGAGGAGCTGTTTTTT
CDR3 protein: CASSPLAGIGSPEELFF

D gene: TRBD2
J gene: TRBJ2-2
clone size: .
V gene: TRBV4-1
CDR3 DNA: TGCGCCAGCGTCGGGGGGGCCTCTGGCGGGGAGCTGTTTTTT
CDR3 protein: CASVGGASGGELFF

D gene: .
J gene: TRBJ1-6
clone size: .
V gene: TRBV3-1/TRBV3-2
CDR3 DNA: TGTGCCAGCAGCCAAGTAACATCCGGGTCTACCACCCTCCACTTT
CDR3 protein: CASSQVTSGSTTLHF

D gene: .
J gene: TRBJ1-5
clone size: .
V gene: TRBV27
CDR3 DNA: TGTGCCAGCAGTTTACGGGGAGGCAATCAGCCCCAGCATTTT
CDR3 protein: CASSLRGGNQPQHF

D gene: TRBD1
J gene: TRBJ1-2
clone size: .
V gene: TRBV7-6
CDR3 DNA: TGTGCCTCCAGGGGGTTTAACTATGGCTACACCTTC
CDR3 protein: CASRGFNYGYTF

D gene: TRBD1
J gene: TRBJ1-1
clone size: .
V gene: TRBV24-1
CDR3 DNA: TGTGCCACCAGGGACAGGGTCGAAACTGAAGCTTTCTTT
CDR3 protein: CATRDRVETEAFF

D gene: .
J gene: TRBJ1-2
clone size: .
V gene: TRBV5-8
CDR3 DNA: TGTGCCAGCAGCGGCCCCACAGCTAACTATGGCTACACCTTC
CDR3 protein: CASSGPTANYGYTF

D gene: .
J gene: TRBJ1-2
clone size: once
V gene: TRBV2
CDR3 DNA: TGTGCCAGCGTCCCGGGAGCAAAGAGGTATGGCTACACCTTC
CDR3 protein: CASVPGAKRYGYTF

D gene: TRBD2
J gene: TRBJ2-3
clone size: .
V gene: TRBV5-1
CDR3 DNA: TGCGCCAGCAGCGCCTCTAGCGGGGGGGCGACAGATACGCAGTATTTT
CDR3 protein: CASSASSGGATDTQYF

D gene: .
J gene: TRBJ2-1
clone size: .
V gene: TRBV30
CDR3 DNA: TGTGCCTGGAGTGTACGCGGGTATGAGCAGTTCTTC
CDR3 protein: CAWSVRGYEQFF

D gene: .
J gene: TRBJ2-1
clone size: few
V gene: TRBV20-1
CDR3 DNA: TGCAGTGCTAGTTCGGGGGAATACAATGAGCAGTTCTTC
CDR3 protein: CSASSGEYNEQFF

D gene: TRBD2
J gene: TRBJ2-1
clone size: .
V gene: TRBV13
CDR3 DNA: TGTGCCAGCAGCTTAGGCCTGTTAGCGGGGAGGAATGAGCAGTTCTTC
CDR3 protein: CASSLGLLAGRNEQFF

D gene: TRBD1
J gene: TRBJ2-1
clone size: .
V gene: TRBV3-1/TRBV3-2
CDR3 DNA: TGTGCCAGCAGCCAGGGACAGGGGGGCCATGAGCAGTTCTTC
CDR3 protein: CASSQGQGGHEQFF

D gene: TRBD2
J gene: TRBJ2-3
clone size: .
V gene: TRBV7-3
CDR3 DNA: TGTGCCAGCAGCTCCCTAGCGGGGGAAAGCACAGATACGCAGTATTTT
CDR3 protein: CASSSLAGESTDTQYF

D gene: .
J gene: TRBJ2-3
clone size: .
V gene: TRBV29-1
CDR3 DNA: TGCAGCGTTGGCCCCACCGGGGCAGATACGCAGTATTTT
CDR3 protein: CSVGPTGADTQYF

D gene: TRBD1
J gene: TRBJ1-2
clone size: .
V gene: TRBV6-5
CDR3 DNA: TGTGCCAGCAGAGGACAGGGAGGAGGATGGGGCTACACCTTC
CDR3 protein: CASRGQGGGWGYTF